Listed below are T cell receptor beta chains from one sample, sequenced in a study of siplizumab effects on memory and regulatory T cells. TCRdb's table, derived via immunoSEQ multiplex PCR, lists solely in-frame clones and lacks some. The profile covers 95,000 to 110,000 clones, with 93% appearing a single time and 0.62% taken by the ten largest. The specimen sequenced was Tregs sorted from blood. These receptors were obtained from a human donor in good health. CDR3s leave out the opening cysteine and the closing phenylalanine or tryptophan.

>TRBV25-1|TRBJ1-1
ASSERVRTEAF
>TRBV7-9|TRBJ1-3
ASSLIGGAENTIY
>TRBV29-1|TRBJ1-2
SAGPGGQYGYT
>TRBV7-9|TRBJ1-3
ASSRTGSGNTIY
>TRBV4-1|TRBJ2-7
ASSQDGWQGQY
>TRBV5-1|TRBJ2-3
ASQAGPDTQY
>TRBV19|TRBJ1-3
ASSIGARGGPGTRSSGNTIY
>TRBV9|TRBJ1-4
ASSVLRQAVNEKLF
>TRBV2|TRBJ1-3
ASSDGTAGNTIY
>TRBV6-6|TRBJ1-5
ASSPETGNARQPQH